This TCR beta chain was sequenced during a study of radiotherapy plus CTLA-4 blockade in lung cancer. Germline V lookup: CDR1 SQVTM, CDR2 ANQGSEA. CDR3 length: 15 residues. Losses at the gene ends were 5 bases for V and 5 bases for J; bases not matched to a gene: 9. The repertoire was sequenced with immunoSEQ multiplex PCR; TCRdb's copy has only in-frame clones and lacks some. The sample includes about 110,000 clones, around 85% of them seen just once. This clone appeared a few times. Sequenced material: peripheral blood, taken from a patient treated with radiotherapy plus ipilimumab. The chain has TRBV29-1 and TRBJ2-3, with 11 bases lining up with TRBD1. The source of this sequence is a human donor with non-small cell lung cancer that progressed on radiotherapy plus ipilimumab. Some clones in this sample may be carry-over from other donors' samples. The CDR3 bases are TGCAGCGTTAACCGGGGACAGGGGGTTGGAGATACGCAGTATTTT. Residues: CSVNRGQGVGDTQYF.